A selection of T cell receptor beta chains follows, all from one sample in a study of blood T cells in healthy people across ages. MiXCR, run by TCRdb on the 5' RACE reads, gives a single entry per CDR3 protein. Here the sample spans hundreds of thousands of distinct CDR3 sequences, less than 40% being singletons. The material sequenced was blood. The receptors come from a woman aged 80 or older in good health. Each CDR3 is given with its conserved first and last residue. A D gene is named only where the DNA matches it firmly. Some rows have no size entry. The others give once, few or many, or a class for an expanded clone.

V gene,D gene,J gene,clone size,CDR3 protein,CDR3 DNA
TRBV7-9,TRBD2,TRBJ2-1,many,CASSLTGGRNEQFF,TGTGCCAGCAGCTTAACGGGGGGGCGCAATGAGCAGTTCTTC
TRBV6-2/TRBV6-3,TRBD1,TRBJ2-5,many,CASSLSDRALQETQYF,TGTGCCAGCAGTCTCTCGGACAGGGCTCTTCAAGAGACCCAGTACTTC
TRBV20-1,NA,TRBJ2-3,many,CSASVGRLLGASTDTQYF,TGCAGTGCTTCCGTTGGGAGGCTATTAGGAGCTAGCACAGATACGCAGTATTTT
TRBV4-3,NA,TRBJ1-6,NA,CASSQDLTGVRNSPLHF,TGCGCCAGCAGCCAAGATCTAACCGGGGTCCGGAATTCACCCCTCCACTTT
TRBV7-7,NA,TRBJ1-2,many,CASSPRGVLANYGYTF,TGTGCCAGCAGCCCCCGTGGAGTCCTCGCTAACTATGGCTACACCTTC
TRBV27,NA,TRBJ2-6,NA,CASSPHTPTGANVLTF,TGTGCCAGCAGTCCACACACTCCCACTGGGGCCAACGTCCTGACTTTC
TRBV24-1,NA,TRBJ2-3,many,CATSDPRPGPSTDTQYF,TGTGCCACCAGTGATCCCCGCCCAGGCCCTAGCACAGATACGCAGTATTTT
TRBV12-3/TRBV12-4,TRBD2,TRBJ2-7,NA,CASSPSGRGGSYEQYF,TGTGCCAGCAGCCCTTCCGGGCGGGGGGGTTCCTACGAGCAGTACTTC
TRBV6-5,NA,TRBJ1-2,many,CASSSPAGANYGYTF,TGTGCCAGCAGTTCCCCTGCCGGGGCGAACTATGGCTACACCTTC
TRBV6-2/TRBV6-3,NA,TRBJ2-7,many,CASRGTRRDYYEQYF,TGTGCCAGCAGAGGGACGCGGAGGGATTACTACGAGCAGTACTTC
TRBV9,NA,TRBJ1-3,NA,CASSVDQGNSGNTIYF,TGTGCCAGCAGCGTAGATCAGGGCAACTCTGGAAACACCATATATTTT
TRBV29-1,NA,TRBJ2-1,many,CSVEKGFPLYNEQFF,TGCAGCGTTGAAAAAGGTTTCCCACTCTACAATGAGCAGTTCTTC
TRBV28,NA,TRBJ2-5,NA,CASTREGRTYF,TGTGCCAGCACCCGGGAAGGGAGGACCTACTTC
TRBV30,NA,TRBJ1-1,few,CAWSVDRGTEAFF,TGTGCCTGGAGTGTTGATCGGGGAACTGAAGCTTTCTTT
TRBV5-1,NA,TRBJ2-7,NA,CASSLGAPCEQYF,TGCGCCAGCAGCCTCGGGGCCCCCTGCGAGCAGTACTTC
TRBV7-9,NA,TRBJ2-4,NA,CASSLGFLAGLAKNIQYF,TGTGCCAGCAGCTTAGGATTTTTGGCAGGCCTAGCCAAAAACATTCAGTACTTC
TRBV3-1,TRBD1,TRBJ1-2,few,CASAGGQGSYGYTF,TGTGCCAGCGCAGGGGGACAGGGGTCCTATGGCTACACCTTC
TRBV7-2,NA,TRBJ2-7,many,CASSASRGYEQYF,TGTGCCAGCAGCGCGTCGAGAGGCTACGAGCAGTACTTC
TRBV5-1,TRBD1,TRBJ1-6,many,CASSSRTGGNSPLHF,TGCGCCAGCAGCTCCCGGACAGGCGGAAATTCACCCCTCCACTTT
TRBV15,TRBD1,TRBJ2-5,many,CATSSGQGWQYF,TGTGCCACCAGTTCGGGACAGGGCTGGCAGTACTTC
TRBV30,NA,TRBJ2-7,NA,CAWSVGERSYEQYF,TGTGCCTGGAGTGTCGGGGAGCGGTCCTACGAGCAGTACTTC
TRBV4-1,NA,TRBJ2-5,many,CASRGGGEVGQETQYF,TGCGCCAGCAGGGGAGGGGGCGAGGTGGGGCAAGAGACCCAGTACTTC
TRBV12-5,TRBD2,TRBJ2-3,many,CASGLKGLAGGPDTQYF,TGTGCTAGTGGTTTGAAAGGACTAGCGGGGGGGCCAGATACGCAGTATTTT
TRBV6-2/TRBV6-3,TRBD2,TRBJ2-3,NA,CASELAGGPKDTQYF,TGTGCCAGCGAGCTAGCGGGGGGGCCGAAAGATACGCAGTATTTT
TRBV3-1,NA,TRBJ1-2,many,CASSQGVLDNYGYTF,TGTGCCAGCAGCCAAGGGGTTTTAGACAACTATGGCTACACCTTC
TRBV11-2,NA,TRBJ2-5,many,CASSLVSGAQYF,TGTGCCAGCAGCTTAGTTTCGGGTGCCCAGTACTTC
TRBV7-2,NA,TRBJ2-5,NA,CASSSGPGETQYF,TGTGCCAGCAGCTCCGGGCCAGGAGAGACCCAGTACTTC
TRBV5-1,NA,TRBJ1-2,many,CASSLDGRDTYGYTF,TGCGCCAGCAGCTTGGATGGTCGAGACACCTATGGCTACACCTTC
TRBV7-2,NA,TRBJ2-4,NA,CASSNPGGGGSIQYF,TGTGCCAGCAGCAATCCCGGGGGCGGGGGTTCGATTCAGTACTTC
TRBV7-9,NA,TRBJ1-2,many,CASSIPQIPYTF,TGTGCCAGCAGCATCCCGCAGATTCCGTACACCTTC
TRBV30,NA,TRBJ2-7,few,CAWRDSYEQYF,TGTGCCTGGAGGGACAGCTACGAGCAGTACTTC
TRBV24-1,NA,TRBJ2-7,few,CATSDLKETGRRAYNEQYF,TGTGCCACCAGTGATTTAAAGGAAACAGGGAGAAGGGCCTACAATGAGCAGTACTTC
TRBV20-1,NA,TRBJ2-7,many,CSARRGGGPGEQYF,TGCAGTGCTAGAAGGGGCGGGGGCCCTGGCGAGCAGTACTTC
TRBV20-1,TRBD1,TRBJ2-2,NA,CSARGGQGDWTGELFF,TGCAGTGCTAGAGGCGGACAGGGGGATTGGACCGGGGAGCTGTTTTTT
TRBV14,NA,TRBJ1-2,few,CASSQDHRVGGYTF,TGTGCCAGCAGCCAAGATCACAGGGTGGGGGGCTACACCTTC
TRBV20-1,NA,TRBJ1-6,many,CSAKNQGRNSPLHF,TGCAGTGCGAAAAATCAGGGGCGGAATTCACCCCTCCACTTT
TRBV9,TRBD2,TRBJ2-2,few,CASSLSGGRSGELFF,TGTGCCAGCAGTCTTAGCGGGGGGCGATCCGGGGAGCTGTTTTTT
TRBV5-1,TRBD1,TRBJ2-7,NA,CASSFSGTGLYEQYF,TGCGCCAGCAGCTTTTCCGGGACAGGCCTCTACGAGCAGTACTTC
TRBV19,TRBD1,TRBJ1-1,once,CASYRGNMNTEAFF,TGTGCCAGTTACAGGGGAAATATGAACACTGAAGCTTTCTTT
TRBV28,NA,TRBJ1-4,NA,CASSPLGYEKLFF,TGTGCCAGCAGTCCCCTAGGGTATGAAAAACTGTTTTTT
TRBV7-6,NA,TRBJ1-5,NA,CASSPQAGRNQPQHF,TGTGCCAGCAGCCCTCAAGCAGGGCGCAATCAGCCCCAGCATTTT
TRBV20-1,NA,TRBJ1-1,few,CSARSNTEAFF,TGCAGTGCTAGGTCGAACACTGAAGCTTTCTTT
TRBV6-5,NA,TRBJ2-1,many,CASSYGFSSQYEQFF,TGTGCCAGCAGTTACGGTTTTAGTTCCCAGTATGAGCAGTTCTTC
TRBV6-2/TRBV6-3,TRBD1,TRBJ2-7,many,CASSYIGTGPTDEQYF,TGTGCCAGCAGTTACATTGGGACAGGTCCTACGGACGAGCAGTACTTC
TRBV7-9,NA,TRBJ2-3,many,CASSLNRGLTDTQYF,TGTGCCAGCAGCTTAAATAGGGGCCTCACAGATACGCAGTATTTT
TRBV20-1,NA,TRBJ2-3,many,CSARGQGPDTQYF,TGCAGTGCTAGAGGGCAGGGCCCAGATACGCAGTATTTT
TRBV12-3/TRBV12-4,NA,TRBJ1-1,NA,CASSSGRDLQAFF,TGTGCCAGCAGTTCCGGCAGGGATCTTCAAGCTTTCTTT
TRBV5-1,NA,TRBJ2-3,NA,CAGSSGTRGTDTQYF,TGCGCCGGCAGCTCCGGGACCCGGGGCACAGATACGCAGTATTTT